The 10 T cell receptor beta chains below all came from one sample that was sequenced in a study of shared T cell receptors in the human thymus. The assay was immunoSEQ multiplex PCR, and TCRdb's table has in-frame clones only and misses some. The sample holds 500,000 to 750,000 clones, roughly 88% seen once. The same data also contributed to another study, on human thymus T cells.

Sample: thymocytes. All receptors derive from a boy under two years old with a congenital heart defect.

This clone appeared once. The rearrangement uses TRBV15 and TRBJ2-3; 7 positions agree with TRBD2. The CDR3 is made up of 14 amino acids. Germline assignment: CDR1 LNHNV and CDR2 YYDKDF (reference sequence). Trimming took 3 bases from V and 2 from J; bases not matched to a gene: 2. CDR3 loop: CATSRERDTDTQYF. The DNA of the CDR3 is TGTGCCACCAGCAGGGAGCGGGACACAGATACGCAGTATTTT.

The chain combines TRBV30 with TRBJ2-3, with D tentatively TRBD2 (6 bases). Trimming left V 2 bases short and J 3 bases short, with 15 bases between. Germline-derived CDR1 and CDR2 are GTSNPN and SVGIG (reference sequence). The CDR3 is made up of 15 amino acids. The CDR3 reads CAWSTVGSVTDTQYF. The CDR3 region has the DNA TGTGCCTGGAGTACCGTCGGGAGCGTGACAGATACGCAGTATTTT.

This sequence joins TRBV5-6 and TRBJ2-3; 7 positions match TRBD2. Germline-derived CDR1 and CDR2 are SGHDT and YYEEEE. This CDR3 is 18 amino acids long. The V segment lost 0 bases and the J segment 2 bases; nucleotides outside the gene matches: 12. The CDR3 region has the DNA TGTGCCAGCAGCTTGGGGCGGGGTAGCGGGCCTTTCACAGATACGCAGTATTTT. Translating gives CASSLGRGSGPFTDTQYF.

The chain has TRBV7-2 and TRBJ1-1; the match to TRBD1 covers 8 bases. V gave up 8 bases and J gave up 5 bases; unmatched junction bases: 13. The CDR3 contains 15 residues. Germline CDR1 reads SGHTA; CDR2 reads FQGNSA. This CDR3 reads CASRSTRGLWTEAFF. In nucleotides, the CDR3 is TGTGCCAGCCGCTCCACCAGGGGGCTCTGGACTGAAGCTTTCTTT.

The chain employs TRBV29-1 and TRBJ1-1; 7 bases line up with TRBD1. CDR1 and CDR2 from the germline V gene are SQVTM and ANQGSEA. This CDR3 comprises 11 residues. V shed 7 bases and J 9 bases; nucleotides not matched to a gene: 8. CDR3 in DNA: TGCAGCGCCATAAACAGGGGACAAGCTTTCTTT. Protein sequence: CSAINRGQAFF.

The rearrangement uses TRBV5-6 and TRBJ1-1, with D perhaps TRBD1 (5 bases). Trimming took off 1 base at V and 2 bases at J, with 15 bases between the two ends. This CDR3 has 16 amino acids. The germline gives CDR1 SGHDT, CDR2 YYEEEE. The CDR3 here is CASSLSKARANTEAFF. Written as DNA, the CDR3 is TGTGCCAGCAGCTTGTCGAAGGCCAGGGCTAACACTGAAGCTTTCTTT.

The chain combines TRBV29-1 with TRBJ1-4; a possible D gene is TRBD1 (6 bases). The CDR3 extends over 14 amino acids. The germline CDR1 and CDR2 sequences are SQVTM and ANQGSEA. V lost 4 bases to trimming and J lost 8 bases, with 17 bases between them. The CDR3 nucleotides are TGCAGCGTTGGCAGGGGCGTGAATGGCGAAAAACTGTTTTTT. As protein: CSVGRGVNGEKLFF.

This chain's CDR3 is CASSLGGPGNEQFF. The CDR3, as DNA: TGTGCCAGCAGCTTGGGCGGCCCAGGGAATGAGCAGTTCTTC. The rearrangement uses TRBV5-6 and TRBJ2-1, with a possible D match to TRBD1 (5 bases). V dropped 0 bases and J dropped 7 bases, with 11 bases sitting between them. The CDR3 sequence is 14 residues long. Germline CDR1 and CDR2: SGHDT and YYEEEE.

The V gene is TRBV18, the J gene TRBJ2-7, with 9 bases matching TRBD1. The CDR3 runs to 14 residues. Germline values: CDR1 KGHSH, CDR2 LQKENI. Trimming cost V 4 bases and J 5 bases; bases outside gene matches: 6. The CDR3 bases are TGTGCCAGCTCACTTGGGACAGGGATCAACGAGCAGTACTTC. Protein product: CASSLGTGINEQYF.

The table lists this clone with a count of one. This chain links TRBV6-5 with TRBJ2-7, with TRBD2 as a possible D gene (5 bases). Trimming pared 2 bases from V and 5 bases from J, leaving 13 bases between. There are 14 residues in the CDR3. CDR1 is MNHEY, CDR2 SVGAGI, per germline. In nucleotides, the CDR3 is TGTGCCAGCAGTTACCACGGGGAGTCCCACGAGCAGTACTTC. Translating it yields CASSYHGESHEQYF.